The rows below give T cell receptor beta chains drawn from one sample of a study of T cells in Graves' hyperthyroidism and ophthalmopathy. TCRdb re-derived calls from the multiplex PCR reads in MiXCR, one entry per CDR3 protein. The sample carries 400,000 or so distinct CDR3 sequences, around 15% recorded once. The sequenced sample consisted of blood. The receptor source for this set is a woman aged 60-75 years with Graves' ophthalmopathy. Each CDR3 is given with its conserved first and last residue. A D gene is named only where the DNA matches it firmly. Size values are once, few and many counts, or a class for expanded clones, and some rows have none.

TRBJ2-1,.,TRBV19,.,TGTGCCAGCACGAAGGCGGAGACCATCTACAATGAGCAGTTCTTC,CASTKAETIYNEQFF
TRBJ2-7,few,TRBV7-6,.,TGTGCCAGCAGCTTGGTACAGGATGGTGAGCAGTACTTC,CASSLVQDGEQYF
TRBJ2-7,.,TRBV19,.,TGTGCCAGTAGTATAGTTCACCGGGAGACCTACGAGCAGTACTTC,CASSIVHRETYEQYF
TRBJ2-7,many,TRBV5-1,.,TGCGCCAGCAACGAGCAGGGATCAACCTACGAGCAGTGGTACTTC,CASNEQGSTYEQWYF
TRBJ2-4,few,TRBV9,.,TGTGCCAGCAGCGTAGATGGCAAAAACATTCAGTACTTC,CASSVDGKNIQYF
TRBJ1-6,.,TRBV29-1,.,TGCAGCGTTTCGGTGGGGGGGACTAATTCACCCCTCCACTTT,CSVSVGGTNSPLHF
TRBJ1-2,many,TRBV12-3/TRBV12-4,.,TGTGCCAGCAGTTTAGCCGGTCCCTCCTTCGTGGGGTATGGCTACACCTTC,CASSLAGPSFVGYGYTF
TRBJ1-1,many,TRBV12-3/TRBV12-4,TRBD1,TGTGCCAGCAGCCATGACAGGGGCCTGAACACTGAAGCTTTCTTT,CASSHDRGLNTEAFF
TRBJ1-2,many,TRBV5-5,.,TGTGCCAGCAGCTTGTCTTCGGGGGTAGGTGGCTACACCTTC,CASSLSSGVGGYTF
TRBJ2-7,many,TRBV18,.,TGTGCCAGCTCACCACATGGTGGAGTTGGGCCCTACGAGCAGTACTTC,CASSPHGGVGPYEQYF
TRBJ1-1,few,TRBV24-1,TRBD1,TGTGCCACCAGTGATCCTGGACAGGGCAACACTGAAGCTTTCTTT,CATSDPGQGNTEAFF
TRBJ2-3,.,TRBV28,.,TGTGCCACCACCGGCACAGATACGCAGTATTTT,CATTGTDTQYF
TRBJ1-2,many,TRBV6-1,.,TGTGCCAGCAGTGAAGCGCGGATAACGGGGGGCGATGGCTACACCTTC,CASSEARITGGDGYTF
TRBJ2-5,many,TRBV18,.,TGTGCCAGCTCAGGCAGGGGAGAGACCCAGTACTTC,CASSGRGETQYF
TRBJ2-2,few,TRBV6-1,TRBD1,TGTGCCAGCAGAGCCGGACAGGGGGCCGCCGGGGAGCTGTTTTTT,CASRAGQGAAGELFF
TRBJ2-3,many,TRBV10-3,TRBD1,TGTGCCATCAGTGACCCGGGACAGGGGAGCACAGATACGCAGTATTTT,CAISDPGQGSTDTQYF
TRBJ2-3,many,TRBV18,TRBD1,TGTGCCAGCTCAAGACAGGGTGTAGAAACAGATACGCAGTATTTT,CASSRQGVETDTQYF
TRBJ2-3,many,TRBV28,.,TGTGCCAGCAGTTCTCCTTTACAGGCCCCCCGCACAGATACGCAGTATTTT,CASSSPLQAPRTDTQYF
TRBJ1-5,few,TRBV28,TRBD1,TGTGCCAGCAGCGAGACAGGGATGCAGCCCCAGCATTTT,CASSETGMQPQHF
TRBJ2-7,many,TRBV28,TRBD2,TGTGCCAGCAGTTTATTGCCGCCCCGGCGGGAGGACTACGAGCAGTACTTC,CASSLLPPRREDYEQYF
TRBJ1-5,.,TRBV6-5,.,TGTGCCAGCAGTTACCAGGGGTTTCAGCCCCAGCATTTT,CASSYQGFQPQHF
TRBJ2-5,.,TRBV2,.,TGTGCCACCAGTGATCGGAGACACCACCAAGAGACCCAGTACTTC,CATSDRRHHQETQYF
TRBJ2-1,few,TRBV5-1,TRBD2,TGCGCCAGCAGCATACGGACTAGCGGGAGCGATGAGCAGTTCTTC,CASSIRTSGSDEQFF
TRBJ2-2,few,TRBV6-1,TRBD2,TGTGCCAGCAGTGAAGGGATAGCGGGCCTTTCCACCGGGGAGCTGTTTTTT,CASSEGIAGLSTGELFF
TRBJ2-1,few,TRBV7-9,.,TGTGCCAGCAGCTTATCATTAAACGATGAGCAGTTCTTC,CASSLSLNDEQFF
TRBJ2-5,many,TRBV24-1,.,TGTGCCACCAGTGGCGGGGCTACGAGAGGCAGGGGGCAAGAGACCCAGTACTTC,CATSGGATRGRGQETQYF
TRBJ2-4,once,TRBV12-3/TRBV12-4,.,TGTCGCCGGGACCACAAAAACATTCAGTACTTC,CRRDHKNIQYF
TRBJ2-7,.,TRBV20-1,TRBD1,TGCAGTGCTGACTGGGGACAGGGGGCCGCCTACGAGCAGTACTTC,CSADWGQGAAYEQYF
TRBJ1-5,many,TRBV19,TRBD1,TGTGCCACTAAGGGGACAGAGCATCAGCCCCAGCATTTT,CATKGTEHQPQHF
TRBJ2-7,many,TRBV2,.,TGTGCCAGCAGTGAAGGTTCCTACGAGCAGTACTTC,CASSEGSYEQYF
TRBJ2-2,few,TRBV7-2,.,TGTGCCAGCAGCCCCGGGGCTAAAATGCCCGGGGAGCTGTTTTTT,CASSPGAKMPGELFF
TRBJ1-2,many,TRBV28,.,TGTGCCAGCAGCAACCAAGGCTATGGCTACACCTTC,CASSNQGYGYTF
TRBJ2-1,.,TRBV7-3,.,TGTGCCAGCAGCTTCTACTCTGGTGAGCAGTTCTTC,CASSFYSGEQFF
TRBJ1-1,few,TRBV7-8,.,TGTGCCAGCAACAAAGACCGTAACACTGAAGCTTTCTTT,CASNKDRNTEAFF
TRBJ2-7,few,TRBV4-1,TRBD1,TGCGCCAGCAGCCAAGATTTGAACGGACAGGTATCCTACGAGCAGTACTTC,CASSQDLNGQVSYEQYF
TRBJ1-3,.,TRBV7-8,.,TGTGCCAGCAGCTTAGTTCAACGGAGGGGAAACACCATATATTTT,CASSLVQRRGNTIYF
TRBJ2-5,.,TRBV11-2,TRBD1,TGTGCCAGCAGGGGGGACAGGCCCCAAGAGACCCAGTACTTC,CASRGDRPQETQYF
TRBJ2-1,many,TRBV2,.,TGTGCCAGCAGTGAATGGCGTAATGAGCAGTTCTTC,CASSEWRNEQFF
TRBJ2-1,many,TRBV5-1,TRBD2,TGCGCCAGCAGCTTACTAACATCCGGGACTAGCGGGAGAGTGAATGAGCAGTTCTTC,CASSLLTSGTSGRVNEQFF
TRBJ2-1,.,TRBV5-1,.,TGCGCCAGCAGCTTGGGGACCGCCCCCTCCTACAATGAGCAGTTCTTC,CASSLGTAPSYNEQFF
TRBJ1-3,.,TRBV7-9,TRBD1,TGTGCCAGCAGCTCGACAGGGATCGGAAACACCATATATTTT,CASSSTGIGNTIYF
TRBJ1-2,many,TRBV2,TRBD1,TGTGCCAGCAGCCTTCCAGGGGGTCTCTTTGGCTACACCTTC,CASSLPGGLFGYTF
TRBJ2-5,few,TRBV6-1,.,TGTGCCAGCAGGGTCGGGCAAGAGACCCAGTACTTC,CASRVGQETQYF
TRBJ2-3,many,TRBV12-3/TRBV12-4,TRBD2,TGTGCCAGCAATCAAGGACTAGGGTTCGCAGATACGCAGTATTTT,CASNQGLGFADTQYF